This TCR beta chain was retrieved from a study of patients and donors after allogeneic stem cell transplantation. Per germline, CDR1 SGHRS and CDR2 YFSETQ. V was pared by 4 bases and J by 0 bases, with 2 bases of the junction left unmatched. CDR3 length: 14 amino acids. TCRdb re-called the RT-PCR reads with MiXCR, one entry per CDR3 protein. The table includes hundreds of thousands of distinct CDR3 sequences, 16% detected once. The V and J genes are TRBV5-1 and TRBJ2-5; 8 nucleotides match TRBD2. The source of this sequence is a human donor who was either an allogeneic HSCT recipient or a stem cell or donor lymphocyte infusion donor (not recorded which). It is not recorded whose cells these are; they may come from a transplant donor. The sequenced material came from blood, either unsorted or a sorted T cell fraction (not recorded which). In DNA form, the CDR3 reads TGCGCCAGCAGCCGGGGGGGGGACCAAGAGACCCAGTACTTC. It is translated as CASSRGGDQETQYF.